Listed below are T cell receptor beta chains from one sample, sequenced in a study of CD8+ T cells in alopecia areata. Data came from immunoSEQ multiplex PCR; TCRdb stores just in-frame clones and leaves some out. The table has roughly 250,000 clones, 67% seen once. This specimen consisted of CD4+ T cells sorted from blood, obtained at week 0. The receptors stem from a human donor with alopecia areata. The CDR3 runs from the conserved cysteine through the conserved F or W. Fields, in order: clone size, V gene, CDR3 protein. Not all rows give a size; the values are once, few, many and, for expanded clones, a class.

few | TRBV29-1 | CSVGGPEQYF
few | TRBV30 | CAIQRPMIIPDGYTF
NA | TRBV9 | CASSVDRNTGELFF
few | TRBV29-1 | CSVLGTVMNTEAFF
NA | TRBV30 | CAWSVLGGHQPQHF
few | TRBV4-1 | CASSTGLSYNEQFF
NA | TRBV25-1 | CASTPRQGVNEQFF
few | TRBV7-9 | CASSLAGGQLNTGELFF
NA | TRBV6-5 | CASSYSGNEKLFF
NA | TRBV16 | CASSADRAVNQPQHF
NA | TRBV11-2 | CASSSRPPTDTQYF
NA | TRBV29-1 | CSATVTDTQYF
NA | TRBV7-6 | CASSLGRDTGQYF
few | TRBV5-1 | CASSRDRVGNEQFF
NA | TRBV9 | CASSVDGGVFYNEQFF
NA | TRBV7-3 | CASSLGGYQETQYF
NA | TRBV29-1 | CSVDYTGGSGETQYF
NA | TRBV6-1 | CASSEARQYEQYF
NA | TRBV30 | CAWRDSGANTEAFF
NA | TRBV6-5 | CASSYSAGLNTGELFF
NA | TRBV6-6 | CASSYLRPTYEQYF
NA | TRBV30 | CAWLAGRGDTEAFF
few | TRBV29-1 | CSVGPPSGYTF
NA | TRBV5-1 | CASSSGTGGYNEQFF
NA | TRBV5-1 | CASTQGGNTEAFF
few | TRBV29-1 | CSVDWTGTDTQYF
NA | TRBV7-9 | CASSLDNSPLHF
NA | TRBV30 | CAWDPGQGVYEQYF
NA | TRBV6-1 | CAISESSSGIQETQYF
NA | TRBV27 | CASSGGFQETQYF
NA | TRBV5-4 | CASSPTANTEAFF
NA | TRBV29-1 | CSASREPTDTQYF
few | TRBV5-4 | CASSKSGSRGGADTQYF
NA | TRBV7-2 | CASSLRSSSVSADTQYF
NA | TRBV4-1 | CASSQDRTSGWAEQFF
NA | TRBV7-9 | CASSRGLEVYF
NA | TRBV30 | CAWSVNRNTEAFF
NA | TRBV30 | CAWSGVGNQPQHF
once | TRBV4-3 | CASSQELGRGGYTF
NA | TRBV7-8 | CASSSAVTRSPLHF
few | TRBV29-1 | CSVEPSTDTQYF
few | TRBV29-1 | CSVADAKDPQETQYF
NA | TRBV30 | CAWSSDEKLFF
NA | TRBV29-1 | CSVRINGEKLFF
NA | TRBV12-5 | CASGYDRGFGNEQFF
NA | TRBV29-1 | CSAVSGQETQYF
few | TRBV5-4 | CASSPERGKTGELFF
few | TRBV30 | CAWSTGQADATNEKLFF
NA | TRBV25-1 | CASRKTGQLNYEQYF
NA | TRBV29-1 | CSVEYNLAGGYNEQFF
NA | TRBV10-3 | CAISELGEKLFF